This is a list of T cell receptor beta chains from one sample in a study of radiotherapy plus CTLA-4 blockade in lung cancer. Here immunoSEQ multiplex PCR was the method, and the copy in TCRdb shows in-frame clones only, minus some. The sample contains 100,000 or so clones, around four fifths of which appear only once. The specimen was peripheral blood, collected from a patient treated with radiotherapy plus ipilimumab. The receptor set was obtained from a human donor with non-small cell lung cancer that progressed on radiotherapy plus ipilimumab. The CDR3 runs from the conserved cysteine through the conserved F or W. Fields, in order: V gene, J gene, clone size, D gene, CDR3 protein, CDR3 DNA. The D gene is left open where the match is weak. Clone size is shown for a subset of rows, as once, few, many or a class of expanded clone.

>TRBV5-5|TRBJ2-7|NA|NA
CASSTRGFSCEQYF
TGTGCCAGCAGCACCCGGGGGTTCTCCTGCGAGCAGTACTTC
>TRBV27|TRBJ2-3|once|NA
CATSGMPGPQYF
TGTGCCACCTCTGGGATGCCCGGGCCGCAGTATTTT
>TRBV7-9|TRBJ1-6|NA|NA
CASSMPPAGSPLHF
TGTGCCAGCAGCATGCCCCCAGCCGGGTCACCCCTCCACTTT
>TRBV29-1|TRBJ2-5|NA|NA
CSVEDPWAGEETQYF
TGCAGCGTTGAAGACCCTTGGGCCGGGGAGGAGACCCAGTACTTC
>TRBV28|TRBJ1-2|NA|NA
CASSLPQTDRHYGYTF
TGTGCCAGCAGTTTACCGCAAACTGACAGACACTATGGCTACACCTTC
>TRBV2|TRBJ2-5|NA|TRBD1
CASSERTGYETQYF
TGTGCCAGCAGTGAGCGGACAGGGTACGAGACCCAGTACTTC
>TRBV4-3|TRBJ2-2|NA|TRBD1
CASRPTGVDTGELFF
TGCGCCAGCAGACCAACAGGGGTCGACACCGGGGAGCTGTTTTTT
>TRBV6-5|TRBJ1-5|NA|NA
CASRRYSNQPQHF
TGTGCCAGCAGGAGATATAGCAATCAGCCCCAGCATTTT
>TRBV10-3|TRBJ1-2|NA|TRBD1
CAIRKNPGTGKAPEGYTF
TGTGCCATCAGGAAAAATCCCGGGACAGGGAAGGCCCCCGAGGGCTACACCTTC
>TRBV2|TRBJ1-6|NA|NA
CASSEYGGYSPLHF
TGTGCCAGCAGTGAATACGGGGGGTATTCACCCCTCCACTTT
>TRBV7-2|TRBJ2-3|NA|TRBD1
CASSRPVSGQGRADTQYF
TGTGCCAGCAGCCGCCCGGTCTCCGGACAGGGGAGGGCAGATACGCAGTATTTT
>TRBV10-3|TRBJ2-5|NA|NA
CAISPRDSPRETQYF
TGTGCCATCAGTCCGCGGGACTCCCCGCGAGAGACCCAGTACTTC
>TRBV5-1|TRBJ1-2|NA|NA
CASSGGASYGYTF
TGCGCCAGCAGCGGCGGGGCCTCCTATGGCTACACCTTC
>TRBV7-2|TRBJ1-5|NA|NA
CASSFDRINQPQHF
TGTGCCAGCAGCTTCGACAGGATCAATCAGCCCCAGCATTTT
>TRBV5-1|TRBJ2-5|NA|NA
CASSSGQGGFKETQYF
TGCGCCAGCAGCTCCGGACAGGGAGGGTTCAAAGAGACCCAGTACTTC
>TRBV4-3|TRBJ1-5|NA|TRBD1
CASSQVTGVNQPQHF
TGCGCCAGCAGCCAAGTCACAGGGGTTAATCAGCCCCAGCATTTT
>TRBV5-6|TRBJ1-1|NA|NA
CASSFGRTSTEAFF
TGTGCCAGCAGCTTCGGGAGGACTAGCACTGAAGCTTTCTTT
>TRBV4-1|TRBJ1-5|NA|NA
CASSQDGQGINPQHF
TGCGCCAGCAGCCAAGATGGGCAGGGGATTAACCCCCAGCATTTT
>TRBV15|TRBJ1-1|NA|NA
CATTWATGTEAFF
TGTGCCACCACTTGGGCGACAGGCACTGAAGCTTTCTTT
>TRBV21-1|TRBJ1-1|NA|NA
CASSKSLRGMRAEAFF
TGTGCCAGCAGCAAAAGCTTGAGGGGAATGAGGGCTGAAGCTTTCTTT
>TRBV5-4|TRBJ2-3|NA|TRBD1
CASSVGQGTDTQYF
TGTGCCAGCAGCGTGGGACAGGGCACAGATACGCAGTATTTT
>TRBV7-3|TRBJ2-1|NA|TRBD2
CASSLYRRTSGSGRGGEQFF
TGTGCCAGCAGCCTATACCGTCGGACTAGCGGGAGTGGTAGGGGTGGTGAGCAGTTCTTC
>TRBV6-5|TRBJ1-5|NA|TRBD1
CASSRTGGGNQPQHF
TGTGCCAGCAGTCGGACAGGGGGGGGCAATCAGCCCCAGCATTTT
>TRBV2|TRBJ2-7|NA|NA
CASSDGQSSYEQYF
TGTGCCAGCAGTGACGGTCAGAGCTCCTACGAGCAGTACTTC
>TRBV20-1|TRBJ1-2|NA|NA
CSAPGNYGYTF
TGCAGTGCTCCAGGGAACTATGGCTACACCTTC
>TRBV5-8|TRBJ2-2|NA|NA
CASSLAGPGPTGELFF
TGTGCCAGCAGCTTGGCCGGCCCGGGGCCAACCGGGGAGCTGTTTTTT
>TRBV19|TRBJ1-3|NA|NA
CASSQTANSGNTIYF
TGTGCCAGTAGCCAGACAGCAAACTCTGGAAACACCATATATTTT
>TRBV19|TRBJ2-6|NA|TRBD1
CASKEQGAGANVLTF
TGTGCCAGTAAAGAACAGGGGGCGGGGGCCAACGTCCTGACTTTC
>TRBV2|TRBJ2-7|NA|TRBD2
CASRTSGSLHEQYF
TGTGCCAGCAGGACTAGCGGGAGTCTCCACGAGCAGTACTTC
>TRBV2|TRBJ2-7|NA|TRBD1
CASSEARDRAYEQYF
TGTGCCAGCAGTGAAGCGCGGGACAGGGCCTACGAGCAGTACTTC
>TRBV5-1|TRBJ2-7|once|NA
CASSPEGGFYEQYF
TGCGCCAGCAGCCCCGAAGGGGGATTTTACGAGCAGTACTTC
>TRBV7-3|TRBJ2-3|NA|NA
CASSYGDTDTQYF
TGTGCCAGCAGCTATGGGGACACAGATACGCAGTATTTT
>TRBV30|TRBJ2-5|NA|TRBD2
CAWSSGGIRETQYF
TGTGCCTGGAGTTCGGGAGGGATCAGAGAGACCCAGTACTTC